The table lists the clone carrying this T cell receptor beta chain with a count of one. Selected positively for CCR7 and CD45RO-negative, naive CD8 cells excluded terminally differentiated effector memory CD45RA+ cells. The study drew its donors from healthy HIV-negative adults without recent acute infections or vaccinations. Genomic DNA of every subset was divided equally among multiple immunoSEQ plates. TCRdb keeps only in-frame clones here, not all; method: immunoSEQ multiplex PCR. The profile shows millions of clones, less than 95% of them singletons. This record comes from a study of shared clonotypes between healthy human individuals. V was pared by 7 bases and J by 3 bases, with 18 bases between. CDR1 MNHEY and CDR2 SVGAGI come from the germline V gene. The CDR3 runs 15 residues.

The receptor was isolated from a man younger than 35 in good health. Sample: naive CD8+ T cells sorted from blood. This chain uses TRBV6-5 with TRBJ2-5; TRBD1 is a possible D gene (5 bases). This chain's CDR3 is CASNQFGRAEETQYF. In DNA form, the CDR3 reads TGTGCCAGCAACCAATTTGGCAGGGCGGAAGAGACCCAGTACTTC.